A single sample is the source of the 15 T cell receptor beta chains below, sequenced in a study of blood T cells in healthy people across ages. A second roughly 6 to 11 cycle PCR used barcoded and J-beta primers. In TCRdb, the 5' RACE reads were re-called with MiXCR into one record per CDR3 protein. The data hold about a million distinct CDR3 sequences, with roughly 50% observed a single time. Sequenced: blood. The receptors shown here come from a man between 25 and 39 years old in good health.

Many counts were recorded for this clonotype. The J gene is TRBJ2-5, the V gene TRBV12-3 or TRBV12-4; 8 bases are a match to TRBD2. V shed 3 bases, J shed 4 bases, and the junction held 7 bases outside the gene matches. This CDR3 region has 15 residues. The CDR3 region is CASSFSGGPGETQYF. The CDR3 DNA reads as TGTGCCAGCAGTTTTTCGGGGGGGCCAGGAGAGACCCAGTACTTC.

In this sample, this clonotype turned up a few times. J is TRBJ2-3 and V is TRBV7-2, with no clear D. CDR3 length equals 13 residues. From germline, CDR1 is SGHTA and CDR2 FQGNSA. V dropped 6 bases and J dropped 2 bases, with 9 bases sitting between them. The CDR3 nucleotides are TGTGCCAGCAGGGCCACCTACACAGATACGCAGTATTTT. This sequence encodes CASRATYTDTQYF.

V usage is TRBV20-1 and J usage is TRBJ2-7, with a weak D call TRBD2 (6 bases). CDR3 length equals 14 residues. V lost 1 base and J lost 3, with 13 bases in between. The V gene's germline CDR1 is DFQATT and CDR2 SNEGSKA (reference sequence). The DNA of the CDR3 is TGCAGTGCTAGAGTGACGGGGGATATCTACGAGCAGTACTTC. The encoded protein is CSARVTGDIYEQYF.

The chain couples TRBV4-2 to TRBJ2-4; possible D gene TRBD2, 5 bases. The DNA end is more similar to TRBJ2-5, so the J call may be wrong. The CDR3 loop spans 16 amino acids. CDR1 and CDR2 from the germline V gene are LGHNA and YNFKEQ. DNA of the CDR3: TGTGCCAGCAGCCAAGATCGTCTAGCTCCTAAAGAGACCCAGTACTTC. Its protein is CASSQDRLAPKETQYF.

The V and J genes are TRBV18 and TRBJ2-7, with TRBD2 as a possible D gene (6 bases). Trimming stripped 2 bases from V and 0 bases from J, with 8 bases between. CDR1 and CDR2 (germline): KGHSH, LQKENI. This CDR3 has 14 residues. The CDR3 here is CASSPAGSSYEQYF. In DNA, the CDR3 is TGTGCCAGCTCACCAGCGGGGAGCTCCTACGAGCAGTACTTC.

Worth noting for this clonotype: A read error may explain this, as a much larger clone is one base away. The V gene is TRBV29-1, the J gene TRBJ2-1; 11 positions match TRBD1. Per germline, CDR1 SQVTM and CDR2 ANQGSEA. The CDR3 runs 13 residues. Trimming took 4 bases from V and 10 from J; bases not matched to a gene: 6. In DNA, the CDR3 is TGCAGCGTTGCCGGACAGGGGGCATACGAGCAGTTCTTC. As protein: CSVAGQGAYEQFF.

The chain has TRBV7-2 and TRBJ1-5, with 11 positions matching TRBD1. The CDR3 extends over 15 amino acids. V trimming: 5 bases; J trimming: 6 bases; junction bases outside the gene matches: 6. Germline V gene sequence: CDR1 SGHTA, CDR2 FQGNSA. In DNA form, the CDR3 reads TGTGCCAGCAGCCGAGATGGGACAGGGGGTCAGCCCCAGCATTTT. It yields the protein CASSRDGTGGQPQHF.

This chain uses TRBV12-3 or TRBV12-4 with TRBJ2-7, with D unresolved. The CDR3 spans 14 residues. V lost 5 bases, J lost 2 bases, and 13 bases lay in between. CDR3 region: CASSPLRGPYEQYF. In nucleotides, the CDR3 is TGTGCCAGCAGTCCCCTCCGAGGCCCCTACGAGCAGTACTTC.

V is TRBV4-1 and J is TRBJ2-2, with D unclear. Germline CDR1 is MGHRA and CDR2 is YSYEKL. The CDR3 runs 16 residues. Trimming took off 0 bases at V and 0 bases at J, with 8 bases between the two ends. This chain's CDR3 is CASSQEGRSNTGELFF. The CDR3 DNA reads TGCGCCAGCAGCCAAGAGGGCAGGTCGAACACCGGGGAGCTGTTTTTT.

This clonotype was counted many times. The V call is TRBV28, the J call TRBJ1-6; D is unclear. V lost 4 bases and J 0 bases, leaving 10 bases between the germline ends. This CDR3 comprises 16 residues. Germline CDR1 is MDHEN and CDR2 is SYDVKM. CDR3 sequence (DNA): TGTGCCAGCAGTTACCCAGCCAGCTCCTATAATTCACCCCTCCACTTT. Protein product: CASSYPASSYNSPLHF.

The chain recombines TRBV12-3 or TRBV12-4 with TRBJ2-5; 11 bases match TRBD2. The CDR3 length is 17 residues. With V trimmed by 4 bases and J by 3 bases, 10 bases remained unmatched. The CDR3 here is CASSSTTSGSNKETQYF. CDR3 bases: TGTGCCAGCAGTTCAACAACTAGCGGGAGTAATAAAGAGACCCAGTACTTC.

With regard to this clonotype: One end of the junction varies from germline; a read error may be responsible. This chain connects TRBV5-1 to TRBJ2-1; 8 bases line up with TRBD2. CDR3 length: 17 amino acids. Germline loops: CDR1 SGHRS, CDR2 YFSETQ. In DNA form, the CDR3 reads TGCGCCAGCAGCTTGACTCCGGGGGGGAGCTCCCACAATGAGCAGTTCTTC. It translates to CASSLTPGGSSHNEQFF.

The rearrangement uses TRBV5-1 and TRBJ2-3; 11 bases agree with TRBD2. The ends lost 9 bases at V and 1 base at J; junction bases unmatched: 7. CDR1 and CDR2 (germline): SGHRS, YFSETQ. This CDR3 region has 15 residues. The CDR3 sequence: CATMLAGGRTDTQYF. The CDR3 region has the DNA TGCGCCACCATGCTAGCGGGGGGCCGCACAGATACGCAGTATTTT.

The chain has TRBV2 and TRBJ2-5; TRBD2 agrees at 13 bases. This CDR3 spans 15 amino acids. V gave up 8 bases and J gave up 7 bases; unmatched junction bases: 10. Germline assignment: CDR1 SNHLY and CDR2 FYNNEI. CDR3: CASGVTSGGAGTQYF. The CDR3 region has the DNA TGTGCCAGCGGTGTAACTAGCGGGGGGGCAGGGACCCAGTACTTC.

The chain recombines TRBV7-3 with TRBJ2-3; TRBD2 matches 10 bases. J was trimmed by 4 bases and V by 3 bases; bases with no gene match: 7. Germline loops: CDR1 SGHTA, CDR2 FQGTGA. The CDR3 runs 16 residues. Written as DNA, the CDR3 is TGTGCCAGCAGCTTCGCAGCGGGGGGGCCAGCAGATACGCAGTATTTT. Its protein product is CASSFAAGGPADTQYF.